This T cell receptor beta chain was sequenced for a study of blood T cells in healthy people across ages (dated by TCRdb to between 2014 and 2016). Concerning the study at large: Template switching captured roughly one uniquely barcoded TCR beta cDNA molecule per two T cells in model experiments. Age-related changes in TCR beta repertoire diversity were measured in the study by deep sequencing normalized with unique cDNA molecular identifiers. Donors were grouped into four age groups: young (average approximately 15 years), middle-aged (about 38), aged (about 60) and long-lived (about 89). To avoid experimental bias, donors of different ages were randomly spread across the sequencing lanes. The study analyzed two additional independent replicas of 1 million unique cDNA reads from the same blood draw for two donors, one aged 18 to 30 and one aged 80 or older. General study outcomes and caveats: Compared with the aged group, the long-lived group had more naive CD4+ T cells, fewer expanded clones and increased TCR diversity, suggesting age selection. A strong correlation was found between observed TCR beta diversity and the percentage of naive T cells measured by flow cytometry. Because profiling used bulk unsorted PBMCs, naive and antigen-experienced compartments could not be compared conclusively. The CMV infection status of donors was not known, potentially confounding age-related changes in expanded clonotypes. Estimates of total diversity from one million sequenced T cells were regarded as lower bounds and underestimates. As age increased, observed TCR beta diversity per million T cells dropped in a roughly linear way, and a significant reduction was already evident by age approximately 40.

This clonotype has a handful of counts. It has no known antigen specificity. Per-base qualities were not stored, and no clone one base away is much larger. CDR1 and CDR2 are drawn from the germline V gene (reference sequence): MNHEY, SMNVEV. Measured from the cysteine to the phenylalanine, the CDR3 is 15 residues long. The sequence is cut down to CDR3 DNA, 45 bases in frame from base 1. V is shortened by 3 bases, J by 5 bases, and the region joining them spans 15 bases. The donors were 40 or so Caucasian individuals from Russia, aged roughly 6 to 100 years, who were systemically healthy. Each donor gave ten milliliters of peripheral blood, drawn into EDTA-treated Vacutainer tubes. Ficoll-Paque density-gradient centrifugation was used to isolate PBMCs, with at least 6.5 million obtained per sample. Trizol reagent was used to extract total RNA from PBMCs, with at least 5 micrograms per sample. The percentages of naive CD45RAhigh/CD27high T cells were determined by flow cytometry on a PBMC aliquot from every donor.

Libraries came from 5' RACE. The sequencing machine was an Illumina HiSeq 2500. A second PCR of roughly 7 to 12 cycles was run with a J-beta primer mix and a sample-barcoded 5' primer. A template-switch 5' adaptor carrying 12 random nucleotides introduced a unique molecular identifier onto each TCR beta cDNA molecule. Each sample yielded at least 3 million CDR3-containing paired-end reads. All of the RNA was converted into first-strand cDNA using the Mint cDNA synthesis kit, with a TRBC-specific oligonucleotide serving as the primer. Following uracil-DNA glycosylase treatment, all cDNA underwent a first 18-cycle PCR with the universal primers M1SS and BC2_uni_R. Per the authors' processing: For normalization, 1 million high-quality reads were randomly selected from each sample, with every read carrying a distinct molecular identifier. Instead of being binned into consensus sequences, reads with shared molecular identifiers were discarded. MiTCR, set to a Q25 quality threshold and the strictest error-elimination algorithm, was used for CDR3 identification, clonotype clustering and error correction. A nonparametric unseen species model with Euler transformation was used to estimate lower-bound total TCR beta diversity. TCRdb applied fastp at Q25 and MiXCR to the public reads, then kept only in-frame beta chains. Every distinct CDR3 protein forms one entry, paired with its most common genes and DNA. The V and J calls come from TCRdb's annotation, not from the publication. For this sample there are about a million distinct CDR3 sequences; about 48% appear just once. The ten largest clones capture around an eighth of the sample.

The specimen was blood. This receptor was identified in a man aged 25-45 years in good health. Recombination connected TRBV27 to TRBJ2-3; a tentative D match to TRBD1 spans 5 bases. The CDR3 protein: CASSFSGLDVDTQYF. In nucleotides, the sequence is TGTGCCAGCAGTTTTTCAGGGCTAGACGTAGATACGCAGTATTTT.